This entry lists 6 T cell receptor beta chains sequenced from one sample in a study of cytotoxic CD8 clonotypes in ibrutinib-treated CLL. Sequencing was performed with immunoSEQ multiplex PCR; in TCRdb, only in-frame clones are kept and a portion is missing. Of approximately 280,000 clones listed, approximately 76% are singletons. Sequencing used PBMCs, obtained at disease progression, from a patient treated with ibrutinib. These receptors came from a human donor with chronic lymphocytic leukemia.

This clone has a handful of counts. The CDR3 nucleotides read TGTGCCAGCAGCTCAAGAGCCTACGAGCAGTACTTC. Translation: CASSSRAYEQYF. The chain carries TRBV28 and TRBJ2-7; unclear D gene. CDR3 length: 12 residues. V shed 6 bases and J shed 2 bases, with 8 bases lying between them. Germline V gene lookup returns CDR1 MDHEN and CDR2 SYDVKM.

The chain couples TRBV19 to TRBJ1-2; D is unresolved. Looked up from germline, CDR1 is LNHDA and CDR2 is SQIVND (reference sequence). CDR3 length equals 15 residues. V dropped 11 bases and J dropped 4 bases, with 23 bases sitting between them. Written as DNA, the CDR3 is TGTGCCTCTAGAACCGCCCCTAAGGTCGGCTATGGCTACACCTTC. As protein: CASRTAPKVGYGYTF.

The V call is TRBV10-2, the J call TRBJ2-7; D possibly corresponds to TRBD1 (6 bases). This CDR3 has 14 amino acids. Deletions cut 8 bases from V and 2 bases from J, with 16 bases between. In germline, CDR1 is WSHSY, CDR2 SAAADI. The CDR3 DNA reads TGCGCCAGCCTTCGGACAGCTCACCCCTACGAGCAGTACTTC. This encodes CASLRTAHPYEQYF.

This chain uses TRBV6-6 with TRBJ1-5; D is unclear. The CDR3 is 13 amino acids. Germline V gene lookup returns CDR1 MNHNY and CDR2 SVGAGI (reference sequence). Trimming removed 2 bases from V and 5 bases from J, with 7 bases in between. CDR3 residues: CASSYRSDQPQHF. CDR3 sequence (DNA): TGTGCCAGCAGTTACAGGAGCGATCAGCCCCAGCATTTT.

The J gene is TRBJ2-7, the V gene TRBV4-1; 7 nucleotides line up with TRBD1. The junction had 3 bases not matched to a gene; V was cut back by 2 bases and J by 2 bases. Germline V gene lookup returns CDR1 MGHRA and CDR2 YSYEKL. CDR3 length: 14 amino acids. This CDR3 is CASSQYQGAYEQYF. Written as DNA, the CDR3 is TGCGCCAGCAGCCAATACCAGGGGGCCTACGAGCAGTACTTC.

V usage is TRBV27 and J usage is TRBJ1-2, with a possible D match to TRBD1 (6 bases). Germline CDR1 reads MNHEY; CDR2 reads SMNVEV (reference sequence). The V and J ends lost 4 bases and 8 bases respectively, with 17 bases between them. There are 14 residues in the CDR3. CDR3 in amino acids: CASSSPGGGGGYTF. CDR3 nucleotide sequence: TGTGCCAGCAGTTCACCCGGCGGGGGCGGCGGCTACACCTTC.